Listed below are T cell receptor beta chains from one sample, sequenced in a study of tumor-infiltrating lymphocytes in primary liver carcinoma. TCRdb fed the multiplex PCR reads into MiXCR, producing one record per CDR3 protein. The repertoire consists of 310,000 or so distinct CDR3 sequences, with less than 75% occurring once and the leading ten covering about 6.3%. Source material: peripheral blood. Receptors were obtained from a man aged 40-50 years with primary liver carcinoma and hepatitis B virus infection. Both conserved end residues are part of each CDR3. The D gene is left open where the match is weak. Part of the rows lack a size; the others show once, few, many or a class for expanded clones.

J	size	V	D	CDR3	DNA
TRBJ1-1	many	TRBV6-5	NA	CASSYSRTENTEAFF	TGTGCCAGCAGTTACTCCCGGACAGAAAACACTGAAGCTTTCTTT
TRBJ1-5	NA	TRBV28	TRBD1	CISSLTGGTQPQHF	TGTATCAGCAGTTTGACAGGGGGAACGCAGCCCCAGCATTTT
TRBJ2-7	NA	TRBV12-3/TRBV12-4	NA	CASSAGSRHEQYF	TGTGCCAGCTCAGCAGGGTCTAGGCACGAGCAGTACTTC
TRBJ2-6	NA	TRBV19	NA	CANGQCSGANVLTF	TGTGCCAACGGACAGTGCTCTGGGGCCAACGTCCTGACTTTC
TRBJ1-1	NA	TRBV4-1	NA	CASSQNDLGTEAFF	TGCGCCAGCAGCCAAAATGACCTGGGAACTGAAGCTTTCTTT
TRBJ1-5	NA	TRBV28	NA	CASRDLDGNQPQHF	TGTGCCAGCAGAGATCTCGATGGCAATCAGCCCCAGCATTTT
TRBJ2-7	NA	TRBV7-8	NA	CASTEGEEQYF	TGTGCCAGCACCGAAGGAGAGGAGCAGTACTTC
TRBJ2-7	NA	TRBV6-1	NA	CAISEYRGSYEQYF	TGTGCCATCAGTGAATACCGGGGGTCCTACGAGCAGTACTTC
TRBJ1-1	many	TRBV6-2/TRBV6-3	NA	CASNERGANTEAFF	TGTGCCAGCAACGAACGAGGAGCGAACACTGAAGCTTTCTTT
TRBJ2-5	NA	TRBV12-5	TRBD1	CASGLGLGQGKGTQYF	TGTGCTAGTGGTTTGGGACTGGGACAGGGGAAAGGGACCCAGTACTTC
TRBJ2-5	NA	TRBV4-1	TRBD1	CASSQDTTGGHETKYF	TGCGCCAGCAGCCAAGATACGACAGGGGGCCATGAGACCAAGTACTTC
TRBJ1-1	NA	TRBV12-3/TRBV12-4	NA	CASSRSSCGNTEAFF	TGTGCCAGCAGCCGATCCTCCTGTGGGAACACTGAAGCTTTCTTT
TRBJ2-2	many	TRBV6-1	NA	CASSERDTGELFF	TGTGCCAGCAGTGAACGGGACACCGGGGAGCTGTTTTTT
TRBJ1-4	NA	TRBV5-6	TRBD1	CAGSRDRGSTNEKLFF	TGTGCCGGCAGTCGGGACAGGGGATCAACTAATGAAAAACTGTTTTTT
TRBJ2-7	NA	TRBV12-3/TRBV12-4	TRBD1	CASILARTGGGGQYF	TGTGCCAGCATTTTAGCCCGGACAGGGGGCGGCGGGCAGTACTTC
TRBJ2-2	NA	TRBV29-1	TRBD2	CSVLAGTGELSF	TGCAGCGTATTAGCGGGCACCGGGGAGCTGTCTTTT
TRBJ2-3	many	TRBV4-3	TRBD1	CASSQDLQGVWADTQYF	TGCGCCAGCAGCCAAGACTTGCAGGGGGTGTGGGCAGATACGCAGTATTTT
TRBJ2-6	NA	TRBV6-5	TRBD1	CASSYQGGDSGANDLTF	TGTGCCAGCAGTTATCAAGGGGGCGACTCTGGGGCCAACGACCTGACTTTC
TRBJ2-1	few	TRBV28	NA	CASTSAGMVREQFF	TGTGCCAGCACAAGTGCGGGAATGGTTAGGGAGCAGTTCTTC
TRBJ2-1	NA	TRBV4-1	TRBD1	CASNQVTGDEQFF	TGCGCCAGCAACCAAGTGACAGGGGATGAGCAGTTCTTC
TRBJ1-1	once	TRBV6-5	NA	CASSAYGTNTEVFF	TGTGCCAGCAGCGCCTACGGGACGAACACTGAAGTTTTCTTT
TRBJ2-7	once	TRBV6-6	TRBD2	CVSSGLAGGTYEQYF	TGTGTCAGCAGTGGACTAGCGGGAGGGACCTACGAGCAGTACTTC
TRBJ1-4	NA	TRBV6-5	TRBD1	CSSSRSPGTGYEKLFF	TGTTCCAGCAGTCGCTCCCCCGGGACAGGGTACGAAAAACTGTTTTTT
TRBJ2-7	NA	TRBV6-6	NA	CASSYGRFYEQYF	TGTGCCAGCAGTTACGGGCGATTCTACGAGCAGTACTTC
TRBJ2-7	NA	TRBV11-2	TRBD2	CASSSGGGLLAGVEEQYF	TGTGCCAGCAGTTCCGGGGGGGGTCTCCTAGCGGGAGTAGAAGAGCAGTACTTC
TRBJ2-7	NA	TRBV13	NA	CASSLGEYNYEQYF	TGTGCCAGCAGCCTCGGAGAGTACAACTACGAGCAATACTTC
TRBJ1-1	NA	TRBV6-1	NA	CASLGPSKGRGTEAFF	TGTGCCAGCCTCGGCCCCTCGAAAGGGAGGGGGACTGAAGCTTTCTTT
TRBJ2-2	many	TRBV4-1	TRBD2	CASSQDGRLAGYTGELFF	TGCGCCAGCAGCCAAGATGGTAGGCTAGCGGGATACACCGGGGAGCTGTTTTTT
TRBJ2-7	NA	TRBV12-3/TRBV12-4	TRBD2	CASSTRTSGRSHGLYF	TGTGCCAGCAGTACCCGGACTAGCGGGAGGTCCCACGGGCTGTACTTC
TRBJ1-5	NA	TRBV30	TRBD1	CAWSTGGRQPQHF	TGTGCCTGGAGTACAGGGGGCAGACAGCCCCAGCATTTT
TRBJ2-7	many	TRBV29-1	TRBD2	CSVRTSGSYEQYF	TGCAGCGTCAGGACTAGCGGGAGCTACGAGCAGTACTTC
TRBJ1-2	many	TRBV11-2	NA	CASSRPDRRGYTF	TGTGCCAGCAGCCGCCCCGACAGGAGGGGCTACACCTTC
TRBJ2-5	NA	TRBV5-1	TRBD2	CASSPVGAGSGHETQYF	TGCGCCAGCAGCCCCGTGGGAGCGGGATCGGGCCACGAGACCCAGTACTTC
TRBJ2-4	NA	TRBV5-4	TRBD2	CASSVKLAGEKNIQYF	TGTGCCAGCAGCGTTAAACTAGCGGGAGAGAAAAACATTCAGTACTTC
TRBJ1-1	NA	TRBV6-1	NA	CASRGFEAFF	TGTGCCAGCAGGGGATTCGAAGCTTTCTTT
TRBJ2-1	NA	TRBV5-6	NA	CASSRSEDEQFF	TGTGCCAGCAGCCGTAGTGAGGATGAGCAGTTCTTC
TRBJ1-1	NA	TRBV29-1	NA	CSVTALGETSF	TGCAGCGTAACAGCGTTGGGTGAAACTTCCTTT
TRBJ1-4	NA	TRBV5-6	NA	CASSGGPGGNGKLFF	TGTGCCAGCAGCGGGGGGCCCGGCGGTAATGGAAAACTGTTTTTT
TRBJ2-1	NA	TRBV29-1	TRBD1	CSVEATRTGHYNEQFF	TGCAGCGTTGAAGCTACCAGGACAGGGCATTACAATGAGCAGTTCTTC
TRBJ2-1	NA	TRBV11-3	TRBD2	CASSVSISGSPEQFF	TGTGCCAGCAGCGTGTCGATTAGCGGGAGTCCTGAGCAGTTCTTC
TRBJ2-5	NA	TRBV5-6	NA	CASSLRPSRETQYF	TGTGCCAGCAGCTTGCGCCCCTCCCGGGAGACCCAGTACTTC